The 20 T cell receptor beta chains listed next were all sequenced from one sample in a study of beta chain features in type 1 diabetes. Expressed TCRB transcripts were sequenced because the entire RNA isolate underwent reverse transcription. Libraries were prepared by immunoSEQ multiplex PCR; TCRdb keeps only in-frame clonotypes and omits some of them. The sample has 400,000 to 500,000 clones, about 15% seen once. The sample was naive CD4+ T cells from blood. The receptors shown here come from a young man in good health.

The chain joins TRBV6-1 to TRBJ2-3, with D unresolved. The CDR3 is 12 residues long. V was cut by 8 bases and J by 0 bases, with 6 bases left in between. Germline V gene data show CDR1 as MNHNS and CDR2 as SASEGT. The CDR3 here is CASGVSTDTQYF. CDR3 sequence (DNA): TGTGCCAGCGGGGTTAGCACAGATACGCAGTATTTT.

This clone was counted only a few times. The rearrangement links TRBV30 to TRBJ2-2, with no clear D. V shed 3 bases and J shed 5 bases, with 10 bases lying between them. Germline V lookup: CDR1 GTSNPN, CDR2 SVGIG (reference sequence). CDR3 length equals 13 residues. In DNA form, the CDR3 reads TGTGCCTGGAGACTTTGGGCGACCGGGGAGCTGTTTTTT. Its translation: CAWRLWATGELFF. The full variable domain, its missing parts supplied by reference TRBV30 and TRBJ2-2, is SQTIHQWPATLVQPVGSPLSLECTVEGTSNPNLYWYRQAAGRGLQLLFYSVGIGQISSEVPQNLSASRPQDRQFILSSKKLLLSDSGFYLCAWRLWATGELFFGEGSRLTVL.

A few counts support this clone. The chain is built from TRBV11-1 and TRBJ2-3, with D possibly matching TRBD2 (5 bases). The ends were cut back, 1 base at V and 0 bases at J, with 8 bases in the middle. The germline gives CDR1 SGHAT, CDR2 FQDESV (reference sequence). This CDR3 is 15 amino acids long. The CDR3 DNA follows: TGTGCCAGCAGCTTAGGAGGCGGGAGCACAGATACGCAGTATTTT. It encodes CASSLGGGSTDTQYF. The entire variable domain, with the rest obtained from reference TRBV11-1 and TRBJ2-3, is as follows: EAEVAQSPRYKITEKSQAVAFWCDPISGHATLYWYRQILGQGPELLVQFQDESVVDDSQLPKDRFSAERLKGVDSTLKIQPAELGDSAMYLCASSLGGGSTDTQYFGPGTRLTVL.

In its sample, this clone was seen a few times. CDR3 coding DNA: TGTGCCAGTAGTACCAGGGAAGGAGAGACCCAGTACTTC. As protein: CASSTREGETQYF. The V and J genes are TRBV19 and TRBJ2-5; possible D gene TRBD1, 5 bases. This CDR3 has 13 residues. Trimming left V 4 bases short and J 4 bases short, with 10 bases between. Germline-derived CDR1 and CDR2 are LNHDA and SQIVND (reference sequence).

This clone was observed a few times. V gene TRBV11-1 combines with J gene TRBJ2-7, with 7 bases that match TRBD1. J gave up 5 bases and V 5 bases, and 3 bases lay outside the gene matches. Germline V gene lookup returns CDR1 SGHAT and CDR2 FQDESV (reference sequence). The CDR3 totals 12 residues. The CDR3 DNA is TGTGCCAGCAGCCTCGACAGGGACGAGCAGTACGTC. It encodes CASSLDRDEQYV.

This clone has only a few counts. The J gene is TRBJ2-1, the V gene TRBV7-2; D is perhaps TRBD1 or TRBD2 (5 bases each). The CDR3 is made up of 16 amino acids. The germline V and J ends were trimmed by 1 base and 8 bases, with 18 bases remaining between them. Germline V gives CDR1 SGHTA, CDR2 FQGNSA. CDR3 region: CASSLVPRGPQDEQFF. In nucleotides, the CDR3 is TGTGCCAGCAGCTTAGTGCCCCGGGGACCTCAGGATGAGCAGTTCTTC.

The rearrangement joins TRBV19 to TRBJ2-3, with 7 bases fitting TRBD2. Germline CDR1 reads LNHDA; CDR2 reads SQIVND (reference sequence). Trimming cost V 2 bases and J 1 base; bases outside gene matches: 9. The CDR3 runs 17 residues. In DNA form, the CDR3 reads TGTGCCAGTAGTATACAAGTAGCGGGCCGTCGCACAGATACGCAGTATTTT. As protein: CASSIQVAGRRTDTQYF.

This clone has more than one count but fewer than ten. J is TRBJ2-7 and V is TRBV7-2, with 9 bases fitting TRBD2. With V trimmed by 0 bases and J by 7 bases, 13 bases remained unmatched. The germline CDR1 and CDR2 sequences are SGHTA and FQGNSA. The CDR3 spans 17 residues. In nucleotides, the CDR3 is TGTGCCAGCAGCTTAGCACCTCCACTAGCGGGTCCCGGGGAGCAGTACTTC. Its translation: CASSLAPPLAGPGEQYF.

The CDR3 DNA is TGTGCCAGCAGCCGTCCCGGGGAAGATACGCAGTATTTT. Translating it yields CASSRPGEDTQYF. The chain joins TRBV5-6 to TRBJ2-3, with D maybe TRBD2 (5 bases). Germline values: CDR1 SGHDT, CDR2 YYEEEE. The V end lost 4 bases, the J end lost 5 bases, and 11 bases lay between the germline ends. The CDR3 runs 13 residues. Using reference TRBV5-6 and TRBJ2-3 for the parts outside the CDR3, the full variable domain is DAGVTQSPTHLIKTRGQQVTLRCSPKSGHDTVSWYQQALGQGPQFIFQYYEEEERQRGNFPDRFSGHQFPNYSSELNVNALLLGDSALYLCASSRPGEDTQYFGPGTRLTVL.

V is TRBV29-1 and J is TRBJ1-1; weak D call: TRBD1 (6 bases). Per the germline V gene, CDR1 is SQVTM and CDR2 is ANQGSEA. Trimming removed 1 base from V and 1 base from J, with 16 bases in between. The length of the CDR3 is 16 residues. For the CDR3, the DNA is TGCAGCGTTGAAGCTCGGCAGGGACAACCGAACACTGAAGCTTTCTTT. Translation: CSVEARQGQPNTEAFF.

This clone was seen more than once but under ten times. J is TRBJ2-5 and V is TRBV18, with D possibly being TRBD2 (6 bases). Per germline, CDR1 KGHSH and CDR2 LQKENI. The germline V and J ends were trimmed by 2 bases and 7 bases, with 14 bases remaining between them. This CDR3 has 14 amino acids. The CDR3 DNA follows: TGTGCCAGCTCACCAAGCGGGCCTGGGGTGACCCAGTACTTC. Protein: CASSPSGPGVTQYF.

To note about this clone: The same CDR3 also results from other DNA sequences found in this sample. This chain joins TRBV5-1 and TRBJ2-3; 9 bases are a match to TRBD2. V lost 0 bases and J lost 1; bases outside the gene matches: 0. Germline CDR1 SGHRS, CDR2 YFSETQ. The CDR3 runs to 15 residues. The CDR3 DNA reads as TGCGCCAGCAGCTTGGCTAGCGGGGGCACAGATACGCAGTATTTT. Translated, it gives CASSLASGGTDTQYF.

The chain recombines TRBV18 with TRBJ2-7; 12 positions agree with TRBD2. Per the germline V gene, CDR1 is KGHSH and CDR2 is LQKENI. The V gene end was trimmed by 3 bases and the J gene end by 6 bases; junction bases not matched to a gene: 15. The CDR3 is 18 amino acids. The CDR3 DNA reads as TGTGCCAGCTCACCTAAACACCACTCTAGCGGGGGGGCTGGCGAGCAGTACTTC. Protein product: CASSPKHHSSGGAGEQYF.

This clone was picked up a small number of times. This chain links TRBV10-3 with TRBJ2-3; 11 nucleotides agree with TRBD2. There are 13 residues in the CDR3. Germline CDR1 is ENHRY and CDR2 is SYGVKD. Germline trimming cut 10 bases from V and 2 bases from J; bases unmatched to any gene: 2. The CDR3 is CATGLAVTDTQYF. The CDR3, as DNA: TGTGCCACGGGACTAGCGGTCACAGATACGCAGTATTTT.

The V and J genes are TRBV7-2 and TRBJ2-7; TRBD1 matches at 10 bases. The germline V gene encodes CDR1 SGHTA and CDR2 FQGNSA. The CDR3 spans 14 residues. Unmatched junction bases numbered 8, after V lost 5 bases and J lost 7 bases. In DNA form, the CDR3 reads TGTGCCAGCAGCAAACCGGGACAGGGGTGGGAGCAGTACTTC. Translation: CASSKPGQGWEQYF.

This clone was counted a few times. The genes are TRBV9 and TRBJ2-5; 13 nucleotides align to TRBD2. The CDR3 loop spans 20 amino acids. The trim removed 0 bases at V and 2 bases at J, leaving 13 bases unmatched. CDR1 and CDR2 from the germline V gene are SGDLS and YYNGEE. The chain's CDR3 is CASSVGLAGGLGGPQETQYF. The CDR3 nucleotides read TGTGCCAGCAGCGTAGGACTAGCGGGGGGATTGGGCGGCCCACAAGAGACCCAGTACTTC.

The chain couples TRBV7-3 to TRBJ2-2, with 10 bases lining up with TRBD1. CDR1 and CDR2 (germline): SGHTA, FQGTGA. V lost 1 base, J lost 7 bases, and 21 bases stayed unmatched. CDR3 size: 21 residues. The CDR3 here is CASSLIRSGIRQGANIGELFF. CDR3 DNA sequence: TGTGCCAGCAGCTTAATCCGTTCCGGGATAAGACAGGGGGCTAATATCGGGGAGCTGTTTTTT.

This clone was seen only a few times. This sample includes further DNA sequences coding for the same CDR3. The V and J genes are TRBV6-5 and TRBJ2-1; D perhaps matches TRBD1 (5 bases). Looked up from germline, CDR1 is MNHEY and CDR2 is SVGAGI. Trimming cost V 5 bases and J 6 bases, with 5 bases left between them. The CDR3 sequence is 11 residues long. The CDR3 loop is CASSRGNEQFF. In DNA form, the CDR3 reads TGTGCCAGCAGTAGGGGCAATGAGCAGTTCTTC.

The chain joins TRBV15 to TRBJ2-7; either TRBD1 or TRBD2 may fit D (5 bases each). This CDR3 contains 17 residues. In germline, CDR1 is LNHNV, CDR2 YYDKDF (reference sequence). The germline V and J ends were trimmed by 0 bases and 9 bases, with 24 bases remaining between them. The CDR3 loop reads CATSRDSFGTWIFVQYV. The CDR3 DNA reads TGTGCCACCAGCAGAGATTCGTTTGGGACCTGGATTTTCGTGCAGTACGTC.

This clone came up a few times. This chain uses TRBV19 with TRBJ2-1; TRBD2 matches at 9 bases. V lost 3 bases, J lost 4 bases, and 1 base stayed unmatched. Germline V lookup: CDR1 LNHDA, CDR2 SQIVND (reference sequence). This CDR3 comprises 14 residues. CDR3 bases: TGTGCCAGTAGTATGGCGGGGGGGTACAATGAGCAGTTCTTC. It yields the protein CASSMAGGYNEQFF.